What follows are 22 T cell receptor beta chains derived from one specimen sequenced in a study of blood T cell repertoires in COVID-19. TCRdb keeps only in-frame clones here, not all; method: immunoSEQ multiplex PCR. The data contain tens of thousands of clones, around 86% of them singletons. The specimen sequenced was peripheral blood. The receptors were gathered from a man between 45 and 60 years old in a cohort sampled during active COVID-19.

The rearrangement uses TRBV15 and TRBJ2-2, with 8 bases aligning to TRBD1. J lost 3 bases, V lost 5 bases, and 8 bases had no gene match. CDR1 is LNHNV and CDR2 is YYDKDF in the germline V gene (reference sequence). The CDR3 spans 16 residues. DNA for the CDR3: TGTGCCACCAGCGCAGGGGGCGCCGGAGACACCGGGGAGCTGTTTTTT. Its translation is CATSAGGAGDTGELFF.

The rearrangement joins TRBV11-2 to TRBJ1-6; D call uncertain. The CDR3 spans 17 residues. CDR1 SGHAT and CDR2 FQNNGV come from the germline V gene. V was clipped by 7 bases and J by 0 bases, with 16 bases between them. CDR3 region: CASTPGLGSSYNSPLHF. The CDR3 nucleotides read TGTGCCAGCACCCCTGGTCTAGGGAGCTCCTATAATTCACCCCTCCACTTT.

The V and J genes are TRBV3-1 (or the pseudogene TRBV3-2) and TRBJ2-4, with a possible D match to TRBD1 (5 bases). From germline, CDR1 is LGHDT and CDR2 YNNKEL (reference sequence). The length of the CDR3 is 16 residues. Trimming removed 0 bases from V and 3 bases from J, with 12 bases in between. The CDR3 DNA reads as TGTGCCAGCAGCCAAGACCCAGGGCGTGACAAAAACATTCAGTACTTC. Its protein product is CASSQDPGRDKNIQYF.

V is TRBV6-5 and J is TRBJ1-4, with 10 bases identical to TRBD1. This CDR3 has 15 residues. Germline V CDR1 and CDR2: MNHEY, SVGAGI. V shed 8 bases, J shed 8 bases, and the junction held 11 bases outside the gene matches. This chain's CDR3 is CASGQTGGDGEKLFF. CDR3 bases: TGTGCCAGCGGTCAGACAGGGGGCGATGGCGAAAAACTGTTTTTT.

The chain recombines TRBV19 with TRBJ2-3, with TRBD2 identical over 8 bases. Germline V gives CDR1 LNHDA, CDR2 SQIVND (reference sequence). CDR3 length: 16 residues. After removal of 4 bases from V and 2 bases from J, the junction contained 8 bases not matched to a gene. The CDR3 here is CASSSPAGDTTDTQYF. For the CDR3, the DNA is TGTGCCAGTAGTAGCCCAGCGGGGGATACCACAGATACGCAGTATTTT.

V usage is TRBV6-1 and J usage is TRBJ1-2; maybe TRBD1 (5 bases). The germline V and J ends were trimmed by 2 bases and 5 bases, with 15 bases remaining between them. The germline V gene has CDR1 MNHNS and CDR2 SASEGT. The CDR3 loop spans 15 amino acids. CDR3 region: CASSELAGPRYGYTF. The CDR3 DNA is TGTGCCAGCAGTGAATTGGCAGGGCCCCGATATGGCTACACCTTC.

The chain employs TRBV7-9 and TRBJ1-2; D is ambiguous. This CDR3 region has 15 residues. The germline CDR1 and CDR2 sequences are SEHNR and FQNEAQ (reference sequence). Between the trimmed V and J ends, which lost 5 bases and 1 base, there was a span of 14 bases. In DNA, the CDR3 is TGTGCCAGCAGCGACATAACTGATCTTAACTATGGCTACACCTTC. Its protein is CASSDITDLNYGYTF.

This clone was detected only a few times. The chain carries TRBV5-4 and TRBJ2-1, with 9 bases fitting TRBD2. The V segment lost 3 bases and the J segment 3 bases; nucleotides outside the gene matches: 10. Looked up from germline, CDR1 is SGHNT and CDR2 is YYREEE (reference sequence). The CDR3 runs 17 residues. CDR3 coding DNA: TGTGCCAGCAGCTCCCGTAGGTCTAGCGGGGACTACAATGAGCAGTTCTTC. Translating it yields CASSSRRSSGDYNEQFF.

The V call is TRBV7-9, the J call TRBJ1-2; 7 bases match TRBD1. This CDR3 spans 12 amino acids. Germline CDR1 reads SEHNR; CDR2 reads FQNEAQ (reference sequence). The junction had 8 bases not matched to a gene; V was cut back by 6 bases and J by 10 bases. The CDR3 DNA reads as TGTGCCAGCAGTTACGCCGGGACAGCCTACACCTTC. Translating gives CASSYAGTAYTF.

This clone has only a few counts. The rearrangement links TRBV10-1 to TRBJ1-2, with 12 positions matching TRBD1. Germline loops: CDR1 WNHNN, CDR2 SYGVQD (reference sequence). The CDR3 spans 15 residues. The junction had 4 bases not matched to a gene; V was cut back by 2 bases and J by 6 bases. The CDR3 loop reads CASSEGDRGRNGYTF. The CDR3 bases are TGCGCCAGCAGTGAGGGGGACAGGGGGCGAAATGGCTACACCTTC.

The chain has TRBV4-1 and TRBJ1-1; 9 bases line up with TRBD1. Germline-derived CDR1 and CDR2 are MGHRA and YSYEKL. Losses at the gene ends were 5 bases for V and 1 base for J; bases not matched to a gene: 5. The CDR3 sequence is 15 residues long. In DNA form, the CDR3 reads TGCGCCAGCAGCGTTATGGGACAGGGGAACACTGAAGCTTTCTTT. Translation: CASSVMGQGNTEAFF.

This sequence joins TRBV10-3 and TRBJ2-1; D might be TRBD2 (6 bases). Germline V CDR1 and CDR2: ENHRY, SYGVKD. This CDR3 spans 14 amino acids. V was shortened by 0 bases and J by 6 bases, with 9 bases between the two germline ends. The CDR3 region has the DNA TGTGCCATCAGTGAGTCCGAACTAGCCAATGAGCAGTTCTTC. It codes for CAISESELANEQFF.

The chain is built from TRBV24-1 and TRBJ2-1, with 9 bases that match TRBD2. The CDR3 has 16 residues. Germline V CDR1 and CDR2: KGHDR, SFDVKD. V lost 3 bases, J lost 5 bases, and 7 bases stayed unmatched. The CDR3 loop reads CATSDDRAGGHNEQFF. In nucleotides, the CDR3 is TGTGCCACCAGTGATGACAGAGCGGGGGGCCACAATGAGCAGTTCTTC.

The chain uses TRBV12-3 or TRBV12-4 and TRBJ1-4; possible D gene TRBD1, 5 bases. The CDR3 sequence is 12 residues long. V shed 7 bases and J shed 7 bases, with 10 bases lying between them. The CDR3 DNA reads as TGTGCCAGCACCTCGGGGGGTGAAAAACTGTTTTTT. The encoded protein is CASTSGGEKLFF.

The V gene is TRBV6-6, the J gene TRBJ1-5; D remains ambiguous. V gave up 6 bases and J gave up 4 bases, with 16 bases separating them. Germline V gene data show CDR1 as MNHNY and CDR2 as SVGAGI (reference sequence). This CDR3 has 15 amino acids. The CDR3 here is CASSPGPNQNQPQHF. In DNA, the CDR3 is TGTGCCAGCAGCCCTGGGCCTAACCAAAATCAGCCCCAGCATTTT.

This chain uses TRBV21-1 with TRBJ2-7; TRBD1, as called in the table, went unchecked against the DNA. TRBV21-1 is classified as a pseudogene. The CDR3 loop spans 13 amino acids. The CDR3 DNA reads TGTGCCAGGCCGCCGGGACAGACCACGGAGCAGTACGTC. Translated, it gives CARPPGQTTEQYV.

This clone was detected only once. The CDR3 nucleotides are TGTGCCAGCAGTCCCCTAATAGCGGGTCGAACCACCCGTCCCAACAATGAGCAGTTCTTC. Translating gives CASSPLIAGRTTRPNNEQFF. V gene TRBV7-8 combines with J gene TRBJ2-1; 7 bases are shared with TRBD2. The CDR3 runs to 20 residues. CDR1 and CDR2 (germline): SGHVS, FQNEAQ. With V trimmed by 6 bases and J by 5 bases, 25 bases remained unmatched. The full variable domain, completed using reference TRBV7-8 and TRBJ2-1, is GAGVSQSPRYKVAKRGQDVALRCDPISGHVSLFWYQQALGQGPEFLTYFQNEAQLDKSGLPSDRFFAERPEGSVSTLKIQRTQQEDSAVYLCASSPLIAGRTTRPNNEQFFGPGTRLTVL.

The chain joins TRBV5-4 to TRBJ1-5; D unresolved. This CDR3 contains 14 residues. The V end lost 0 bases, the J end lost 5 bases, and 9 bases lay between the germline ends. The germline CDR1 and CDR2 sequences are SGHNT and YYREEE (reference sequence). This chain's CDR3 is CASSLAPTDQPQHF. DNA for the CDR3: TGTGCCAGCAGCTTGGCCCCGACTGATCAGCCCCAGCATTTT.

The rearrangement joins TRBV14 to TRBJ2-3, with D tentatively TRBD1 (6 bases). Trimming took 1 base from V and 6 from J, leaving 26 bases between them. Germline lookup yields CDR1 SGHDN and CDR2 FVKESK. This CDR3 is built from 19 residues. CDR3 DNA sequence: TGTGCCAGCAGCCAAGCCTCATTCCCTTTGACAGGCCCCCAGGATACGCAGTATTTT. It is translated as CASSQASFPLTGPQDTQYF.

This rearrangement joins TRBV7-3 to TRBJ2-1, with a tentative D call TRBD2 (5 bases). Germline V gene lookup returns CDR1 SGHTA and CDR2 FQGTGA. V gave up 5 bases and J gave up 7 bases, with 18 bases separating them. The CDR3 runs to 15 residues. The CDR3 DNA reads TGTGCCAGCAGCCCTCGCGAGGGCTATTTGAATGAGCAGTTCTTC. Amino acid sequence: CASSPREGYLNEQFF.

This CDR3 is CASSTGGGSNTQYF. CDR3 nucleotide sequence: TGTGCCAGCAGTACCGGAGGGGGCTCGAATACGCAGTATTTT. The J gene is TRBJ2-3, the V gene TRBV25-1; the D gene is possibly TRBD1 (7 bases). Germline CDR1 MGHDK, CDR2 SYGVNS. V was pared by 5 bases and J by 7 bases, with 16 bases between. The CDR3 is made up of 14 amino acids.

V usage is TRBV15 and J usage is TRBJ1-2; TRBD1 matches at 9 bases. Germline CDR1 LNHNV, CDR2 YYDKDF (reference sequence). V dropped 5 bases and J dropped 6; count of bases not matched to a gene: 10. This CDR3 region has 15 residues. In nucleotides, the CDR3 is TGTGCCACCAGCGCAAACAGGGGGCGCCCGGATGGCTACACCTTC. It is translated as CATSANRGRPDGYTF.